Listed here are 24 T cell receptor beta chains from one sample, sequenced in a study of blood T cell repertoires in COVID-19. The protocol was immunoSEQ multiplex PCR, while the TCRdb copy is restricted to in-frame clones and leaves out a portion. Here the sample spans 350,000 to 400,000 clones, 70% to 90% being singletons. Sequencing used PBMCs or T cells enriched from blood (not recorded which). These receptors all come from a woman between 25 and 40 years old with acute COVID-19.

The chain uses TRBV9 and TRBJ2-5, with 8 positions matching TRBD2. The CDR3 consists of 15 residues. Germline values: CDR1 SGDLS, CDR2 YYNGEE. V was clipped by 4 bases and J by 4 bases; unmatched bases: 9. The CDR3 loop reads CASSPLGGARETQYF. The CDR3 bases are TGTGCCAGCAGCCCACTCGGGGGGGCCCGAGAGACCCAGTACTTC.

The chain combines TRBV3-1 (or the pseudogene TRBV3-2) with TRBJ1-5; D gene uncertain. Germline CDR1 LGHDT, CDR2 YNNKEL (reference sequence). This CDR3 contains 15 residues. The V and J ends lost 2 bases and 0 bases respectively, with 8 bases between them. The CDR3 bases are TGTGCCAGCAGCCAAACTCCAAATAGCAATCAGCCCCAGCATTTT. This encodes CASSQTPNSNQPQHF.

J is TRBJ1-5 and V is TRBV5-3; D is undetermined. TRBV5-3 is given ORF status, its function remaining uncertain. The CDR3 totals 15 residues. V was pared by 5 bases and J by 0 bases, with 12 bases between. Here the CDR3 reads CARRQAVNSNQPQHF. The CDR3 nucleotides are TGTGCCAGAAGGCAAGCGGTTAATAGCAATCAGCCCCAGCATTTT.

The DNA for the CDR3 is TGTGCCAGCAGCCGACAGGACCCCTCTAACTATGGCTACACCTTC. Translated, it gives CASSRQDPSNYGYTF. The chain combines TRBV7-9 with TRBJ1-2; TRBD1 might be the D (6 bases). The germline V gene encodes CDR1 SEHNR and CDR2 FQNEAQ (reference sequence). Trimming shortened V by 5 bases and J by 0 bases, and 13 bases separated the two germline ends. The CDR3 contains 15 residues.

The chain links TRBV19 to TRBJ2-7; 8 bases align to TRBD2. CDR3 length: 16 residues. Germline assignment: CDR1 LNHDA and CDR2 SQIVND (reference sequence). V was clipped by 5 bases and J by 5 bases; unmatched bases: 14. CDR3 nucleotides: TGTGCCAGTAGTCCCCGTTTGGTCCAGCGGGGGAACGAGCAGTACTTC. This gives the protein CASSPRLVQRGNEQYF.

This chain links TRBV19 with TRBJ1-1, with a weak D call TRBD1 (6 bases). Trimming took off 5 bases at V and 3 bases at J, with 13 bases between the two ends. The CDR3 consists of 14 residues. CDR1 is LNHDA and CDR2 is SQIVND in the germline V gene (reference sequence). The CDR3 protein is CASSDTGWDTEAFF. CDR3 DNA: TGTGCCAGTAGTGACACAGGGTGGGACACTGAAGCTTTCTTT.

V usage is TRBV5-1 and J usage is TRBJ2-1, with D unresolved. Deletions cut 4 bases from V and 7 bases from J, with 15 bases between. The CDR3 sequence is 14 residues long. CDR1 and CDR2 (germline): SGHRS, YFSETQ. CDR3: CASSLTSYRNEQFF. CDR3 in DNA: TGCGCCAGCAGCCTGACATCTTATAGAAATGAGCAGTTCTTC.

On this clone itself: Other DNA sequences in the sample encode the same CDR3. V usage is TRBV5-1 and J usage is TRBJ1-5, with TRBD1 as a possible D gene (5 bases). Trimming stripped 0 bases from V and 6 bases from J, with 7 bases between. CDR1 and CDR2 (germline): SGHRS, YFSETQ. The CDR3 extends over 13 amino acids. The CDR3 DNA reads TGCGCCAGCAGCTTGGCCGGGGGTCAGCCCCAGCATTTT. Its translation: CASSLAGGQPQHF.

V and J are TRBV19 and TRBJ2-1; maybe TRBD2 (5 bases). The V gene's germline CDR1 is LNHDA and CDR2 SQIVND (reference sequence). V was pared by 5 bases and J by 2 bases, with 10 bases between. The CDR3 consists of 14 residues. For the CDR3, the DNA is TGTGCCAGTAGTTACACTAGTCCCTACAATGAGCAGTTCTTC. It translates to CASSYTSPYNEQFF.

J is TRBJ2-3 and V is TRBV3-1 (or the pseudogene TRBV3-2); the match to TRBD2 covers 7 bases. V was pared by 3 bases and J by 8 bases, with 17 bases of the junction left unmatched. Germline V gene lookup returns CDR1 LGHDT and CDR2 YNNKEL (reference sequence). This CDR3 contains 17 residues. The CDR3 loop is CASSQPSNGGTSSTQYF. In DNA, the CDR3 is TGTGCCAGCAGCCAGCCCTCTAACGGGGGGACGTCCAGTACGCAGTATTTT.

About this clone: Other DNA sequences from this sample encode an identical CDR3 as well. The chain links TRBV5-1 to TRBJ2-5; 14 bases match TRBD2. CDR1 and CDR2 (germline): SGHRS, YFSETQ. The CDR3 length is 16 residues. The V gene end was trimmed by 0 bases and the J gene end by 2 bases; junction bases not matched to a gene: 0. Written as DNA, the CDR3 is TGCGCCAGCAGCTTGGGACTAGCGGGGGGGCAAGAGACCCAGTACTTC. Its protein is CASSLGLAGGQETQYF.

CDR3 sequence: CASSRGFGYTF. The CDR3 nucleotides read TGTGCCAGCAGCCGGGGGTTTGGCTACACCTTC. The V gene is TRBV11-2, the J gene TRBJ1-2, with D tentatively TRBD1 (5 bases). This CDR3 comprises 11 residues. The germline V gene has CDR1 SGHAT and CDR2 FQNNGV. V was cut by 5 bases and J by 7 bases, with 8 bases left in between.

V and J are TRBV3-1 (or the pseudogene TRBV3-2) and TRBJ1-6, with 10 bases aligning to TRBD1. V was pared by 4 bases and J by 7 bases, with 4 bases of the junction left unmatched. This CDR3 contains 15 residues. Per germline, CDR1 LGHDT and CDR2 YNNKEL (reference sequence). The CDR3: CASSPSGQGNSPLHF. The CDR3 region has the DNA TGTGCCAGCAGCCCATCGGGACAGGGGAATTCACCCCTCCACTTT.

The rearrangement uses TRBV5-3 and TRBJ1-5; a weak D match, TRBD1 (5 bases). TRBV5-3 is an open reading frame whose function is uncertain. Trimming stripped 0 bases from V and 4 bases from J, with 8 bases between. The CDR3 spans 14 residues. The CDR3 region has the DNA TGTGCCAGAAGCTTGGCCAGGGTGAATCAGCCCCAGCATTTT. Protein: CARSLARVNQPQHF.

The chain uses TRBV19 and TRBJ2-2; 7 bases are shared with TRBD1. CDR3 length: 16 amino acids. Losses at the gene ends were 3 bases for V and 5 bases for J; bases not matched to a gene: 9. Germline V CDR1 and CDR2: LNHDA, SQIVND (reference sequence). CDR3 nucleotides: TGTGCCAGTAGTATTCTACAGGGGCGATGGACCGGGGAGCTGTTTTTT. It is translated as CASSILQGRWTGELFF.

CDR3 sequence: CASSSPGTGGTGELFF. CDR3 DNA sequence: TGCGCCAGCAGCTCCCCCGGGACAGGGGGTACGGGGGAGCTGTTTTTT. The chain joins TRBV5-1 to TRBJ2-2, with TRBD1 matching 11 bases. Germline CDR1 reads SGHRS; CDR2 reads YFSETQ. The CDR3 is 16 residues long. Trimming took 3 bases from V and 8 from J; bases not matched to a gene: 9.

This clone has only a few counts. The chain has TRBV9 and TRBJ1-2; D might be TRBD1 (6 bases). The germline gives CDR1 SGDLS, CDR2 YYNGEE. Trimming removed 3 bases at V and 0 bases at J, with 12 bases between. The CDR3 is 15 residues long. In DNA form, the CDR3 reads TGTGCCAGCAGCGGCTGGCGGGGGCCTAACTATGGCTACACCTTC. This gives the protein CASSGWRGPNYGYTF.

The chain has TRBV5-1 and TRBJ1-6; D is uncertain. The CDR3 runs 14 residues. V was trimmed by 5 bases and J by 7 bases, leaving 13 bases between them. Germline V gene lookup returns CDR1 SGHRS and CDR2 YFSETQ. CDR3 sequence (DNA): TGCGCCAGCAGGGAAGCCCAAGCGAATTCACCCCTCCACTTT. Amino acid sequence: CASREAQANSPLHF.

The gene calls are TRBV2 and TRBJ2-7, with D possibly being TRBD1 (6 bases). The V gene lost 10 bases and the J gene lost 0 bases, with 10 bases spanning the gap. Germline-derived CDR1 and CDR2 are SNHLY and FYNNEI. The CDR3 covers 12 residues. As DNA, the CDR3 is TGTGCCACCTCGGGACACTCCTACGAGCAGTACTTC. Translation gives CATSGHSYEQYF. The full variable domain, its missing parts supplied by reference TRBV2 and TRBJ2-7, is EPEVTQTPSHQVTQMGQEVILRCVPISNHLYFYWYRQILGQKVEFLVSFYNNEISEKSEIFDDQFSVERPDGSNFTLKIRSTKLEDSAMYFCATSGHSYEQYFGPGTRLTVT.

The DNA of the CDR3 is TGTGCCAGCTCACCTTCCAGGTTAGTGGGCGAGCAGTACTTC. This gives the protein CASSPSRLVGEQYF. The chain combines TRBV18 with TRBJ2-7; no reliable D call. The CDR3 has 14 amino acids. Trimming removed 3 bases at V and 6 bases at J, with 15 bases between. In germline, CDR1 is KGHSH, CDR2 LQKENI.

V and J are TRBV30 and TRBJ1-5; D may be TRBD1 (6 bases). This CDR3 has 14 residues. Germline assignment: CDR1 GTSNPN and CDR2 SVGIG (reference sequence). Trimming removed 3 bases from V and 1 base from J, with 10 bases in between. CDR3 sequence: CAWSETGSNQPQHF. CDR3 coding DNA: TGTGCCTGGAGCGAAACAGGGAGCAATCAGCCCCAGCATTTT.

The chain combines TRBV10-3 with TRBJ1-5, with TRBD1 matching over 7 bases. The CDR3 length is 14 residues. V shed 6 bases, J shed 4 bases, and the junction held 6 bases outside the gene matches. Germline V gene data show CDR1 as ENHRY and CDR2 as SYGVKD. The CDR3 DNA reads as TGTGCCATCAGGGAGGGGGCGTTGAATCAGCCCCAGCATTTT. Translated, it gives CAIREGALNQPQHF.

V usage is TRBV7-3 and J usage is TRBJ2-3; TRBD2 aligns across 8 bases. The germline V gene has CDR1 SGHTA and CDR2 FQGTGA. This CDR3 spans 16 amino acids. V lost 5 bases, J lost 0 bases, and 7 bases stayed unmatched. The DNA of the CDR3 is TGTGCCAGCAGCCGCGGGGGGTCGGCTAGCACAGATACGCAGTATTTT. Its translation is CASSRGGSASTDTQYF.

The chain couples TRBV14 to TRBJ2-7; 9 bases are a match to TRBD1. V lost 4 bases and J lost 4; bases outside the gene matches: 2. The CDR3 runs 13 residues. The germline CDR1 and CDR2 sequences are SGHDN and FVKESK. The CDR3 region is CASSPGQGYEQYF. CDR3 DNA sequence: TGTGCCAGCAGCCCCGGACAGGGGTACGAGCAGTACTTC.